A selection of T cell receptor beta chains follows, all from one sample in a study of T cell changes during pregnancy in multiple sclerosis. This table comes from immunoSEQ multiplex PCR, and its TCRdb copy is limited to in-frame clones, with some not included. The sample has 55,000 to 70,000 clones; about nine tenths are singletons. Here the sequenced sample was peripheral blood, taken after pregnancy. Every receptor here comes from a female donor with multiple sclerosis, enrolled in a pregnancy study. Both conserved end residues are part of each CDR3. The D gene is left open where the match is weak. Some rows mark clone size as missing; the rest say once, few, many or name a class of expanded clone.

J gene: TRBJ2-7
D gene: -
clone size: -
V gene: TRBV7-8
CDR3 protein: CASSLGFRDRTSEQYF
CDR3 DNA: TGTGCCAGCAGCTTAGGGTTTCGAGACAGGACCTCAGAGCAGTACTTC

J gene: TRBJ2-7
D gene: -
clone size: -
V gene: TRBV5-1
CDR3 protein: CASGFLPVGAGIEQYF
CDR3 DNA: TGCGCCAGCGGCTTTCTCCCTGTAGGTGCAGGCATCGAGCAGTACTTC

J gene: TRBJ2-7
D gene: TRBD2
clone size: -
V gene: TRBV7-2
CDR3 protein: CASSSRTSGGQTYEQYF
CDR3 DNA: TGTGCCAGCAGCTCCCGGACTAGCGGGGGGCAGACCTACGAGCAGTACTTC

J gene: TRBJ1-5
D gene: TRBD1
clone size: -
V gene: TRBV19
CDR3 protein: CASSLRDSSNQPQHF
CDR3 DNA: TGTGCCAGTAGTCTCCGGGACAGTAGCAATCAGCCCCAGCATTTT

J gene: TRBJ2-1
D gene: TRBD1
clone size: -
V gene: TRBV6-5
CDR3 protein: CASSPGQGADEQFF
CDR3 DNA: TGTGCCAGCAGCCCGGGACAGGGGGCGGATGAGCAGTTCTTC

J gene: TRBJ2-5
D gene: TRBD1
clone size: once
V gene: TRBV30
CDR3 protein: CAWGLQGETQYF
CDR3 DNA: TGTGCCTGGGGGTTACAGGGGGAGACCCAGTACTTC

J gene: TRBJ2-5
D gene: TRBD1
clone size: -
V gene: TRBV5-1
CDR3 protein: CASSRMVTGEETQYF
CDR3 DNA: TGCGCCAGCAGCCGCATGGTAACAGGGGAAGAGACCCAGTACTTC

J gene: TRBJ1-5
D gene: TRBD1
clone size: once
V gene: TRBV28
CDR3 protein: CASSLGGTGGYQPQHF
CDR3 DNA: TGTGCCAGCAGCCTAGGAGGAACAGGGGGATACCAGCCCCAGCATTTT

J gene: TRBJ2-7
D gene: TRBD1
clone size: -
V gene: TRBV7-2
CDR3 protein: CASSLADRGPHEQYF
CDR3 DNA: TGTGCCAGCAGCTTGGCTGACAGGGGGCCCCACGAGCAGTACTTC

J gene: TRBJ1-4
D gene: -
clone size: -
V gene: TRBV4-3
CDR3 protein: CASSQDVQAKKLFF
CDR3 DNA: TGCGCCAGCAGCCAAGATGTGCAGGCGAAGAAACTGTTTTTT

J gene: TRBJ2-7
D gene: TRBD2
clone size: -
V gene: TRBV5-4
CDR3 protein: CASSKGTSGGPLEQYF
CDR3 DNA: TGTGCCAGCAGCAAGGGGACTAGCGGGGGGCCCTTGGAGCAGTACTTC

J gene: TRBJ1-2
D gene: TRBD1
clone size: -
V gene: TRBV7-9
CDR3 protein: CASGSSSGRGLGGYTF
CDR3 DNA: TGTGCCAGCGGTTCTTCTTCGGGCAGGGGGCTAGGAGGCTACACCTTC

J gene: TRBJ2-2
D gene: TRBD1
clone size: -
V gene: TRBV2
CDR3 protein: CASRPDRAVTGELFF
CDR3 DNA: TGTGCCAGCAGGCCTGACAGGGCCGTCACCGGGGAGCTGTTTTTT

J gene: TRBJ2-3
D gene: -
clone size: -
V gene: TRBV6-1
CDR3 protein: CASSEAGHSTDTQYF
CDR3 DNA: TGTGCCAGCAGTGAAGCGGGACATTCCACAGATACGCAGTATTTT

J gene: TRBJ1-5
D gene: -
clone size: -
V gene: TRBV2
CDR3 protein: CASSLRQTNQPQHF
CDR3 DNA: TGTGCCAGCAGTCTTCGACAGACCAATCAGCCCCAGCATTTT

J gene: TRBJ1-2
D gene: -
clone size: -
V gene: TRBV27
CDR3 protein: CASSLTGYYGYTF
CDR3 DNA: TGTGCCAGCAGTCTTACAGGTTACTATGGCTACACCTTC

J gene: TRBJ1-2
D gene: -
clone size: -
V gene: TRBV2
CDR3 protein: CASTEQGSNYGYTF
CDR3 DNA: TGTGCCAGCACCGAACAGGGTTCTAACTATGGCTACACCTTC

J gene: TRBJ2-5
D gene: -
clone size: -
V gene: TRBV7-6
CDR3 protein: CASSRTHQETQYF
CDR3 DNA: TGTGCCAGCAGCCGGACACACCAAGAGACCCAGTACTTC

J gene: TRBJ1-4
D gene: -
clone size: -
V gene: TRBV4-2
CDR3 protein: CASSQDWREKLFF
CDR3 DNA: TGTGCCAGCAGCCAAGATTGGAGGGAAAAACTGTTTTTT

J gene: TRBJ2-7
D gene: -
clone size: -
V gene: TRBV5-1
CDR3 protein: CASSLFAGEGEQYF
CDR3 DNA: TGCGCCAGCAGCTTGTTTGCAGGGGAGGGCGAGCAGTACTTC

J gene: TRBJ1-1
D gene: -
clone size: -
V gene: TRBV7-9
CDR3 protein: CASSETSTEAFF
CDR3 DNA: TGTGCCAGCAGCGAGACATCCACTGAAGCTTTCTTT

J gene: TRBJ1-3
D gene: -
clone size: -
V gene: TRBV2
CDR3 protein: CASSDRGGLNSGNTIYF
CDR3 DNA: TGTGCCAGCAGTGACCGGGGAGGGCTGAACTCTGGAAACACCATATATTTT

J gene: TRBJ2-7
D gene: -
clone size: -
V gene: TRBV28
CDR3 protein: CASNGATLALQQYF
CDR3 DNA: TGTGCCAGCAATGGTGCAACGTTGGCTTTGCAGCAGTACTTC

J gene: TRBJ2-6
D gene: -
clone size: -
V gene: TRBV2
CDR3 protein: CASSGGSSGANVLTF
CDR3 DNA: TGTGCCAGCAGTGGCGGCAGCTCTGGGGCCAACGTCCTGACTTTC

J gene: TRBJ1-5
D gene: -
clone size: -
V gene: TRBV19
CDR3 protein: CASSMRGGLTYQPQHF
CDR3 DNA: TGTGCCAGTAGTATGCGGGGGGGCCTTACGTACCAGCCCCAGCATTTT

J gene: TRBJ2-1
D gene: TRBD2
clone size: -
V gene: TRBV19
CDR3 protein: CASRDGGAGNNEQFF
CDR3 DNA: TGTGCCAGTAGAGACGGGGGGGCAGGGAACAATGAGCAGTTCTTC

J gene: TRBJ1-6
D gene: -
clone size: -
V gene: TRBV6-5
CDR3 protein: CASSFVLRVNSPLHF
CDR3 DNA: TGTGCCAGCAGTTTTGTCCTCCGCGTTAATTCACCCCTCCACTTT

J gene: TRBJ1-2
D gene: TRBD1
clone size: -
V gene: TRBV5-5
CDR3 protein: CASSLSQGGVYGYTF
CDR3 DNA: TGTGCCAGCAGCTTGAGTCAGGGGGGAGTCTATGGCTACACCTTC

J gene: TRBJ2-5
D gene: -
clone size: -
V gene: TRBV9
CDR3 protein: CASSAQASSGAGTQYF
CDR3 DNA: TGTGCCAGCAGCGCACAAGCATCGTCAGGGGCGGGGACCCAGTACTTC

J gene: TRBJ2-1
D gene: -
clone size: -
V gene: TRBV11-2
CDR3 protein: CASSLTLGAAPNEQFF
CDR3 DNA: TGTGCCAGCAGCTTAACCCTAGGAGCGGCACCAAATGAGCAGTTCTTC

J gene: TRBJ2-7
D gene: -
clone size: -
V gene: TRBV5-1
CDR3 protein: CASSLYRVGGEQYF
CDR3 DNA: TGCGCCAGCAGCTTGTATAGGGTAGGAGGCGAGCAGTACTTC

J gene: TRBJ1-2
D gene: -
clone size: once
V gene: TRBV5-1
CDR3 protein: CASSYTLPTDNYGYTF
CDR3 DNA: TGCGCCAGCAGCTACACGTTACCGACAGACAACTATGGCTACACCTTC

J gene: TRBJ2-5
D gene: -
clone size: -
V gene: TRBV6-5
CDR3 protein: CASSYSGGKIRETQYF
CDR3 DNA: TGTGCCAGCAGTTACTCGGGGGGAAAAATCCGGGAGACCCAGTACTTC

J gene: TRBJ2-5
D gene: TRBD2
clone size: -
V gene: TRBV4-2
CDR3 protein: CASSLRLAGGQETQYF
CDR3 DNA: TGTGCCAGCAGCCTCCGACTAGCGGGGGGGCAAGAGACCCAGTACTTC

J gene: TRBJ1-2
D gene: -
clone size: -
V gene: TRBV2
CDR3 protein: CASSGDSSAGYTF
CDR3 DNA: TGTGCCAGCAGTGGAGACAGTTCAGCTGGCTACACCTTC

J gene: TRBJ2-5
D gene: TRBD2
clone size: -
V gene: TRBV10-1
CDR3 protein: CASSESSSGVETQYF
CDR3 DNA: TGCGCCAGCAGTGAGTCGTCTAGCGGGGTGGAGACCCAGTACTTC

J gene: TRBJ2-2
D gene: -
clone size: once
V gene: TRBV5-4
CDR3 protein: CASSLVPEGVAGELFF
CDR3 DNA: TGTGCCAGCAGCTTGGTCCCTGAGGGGGTTGCCGGGGAGCTGTTTTTT

J gene: TRBJ2-5
D gene: TRBD2
clone size: -
V gene: TRBV2
CDR3 protein: CASSEGDYRETQYF
CDR3 DNA: TGTGCCAGCAGTGAGGGGGACTACCGGGAGACCCAGTACTTC

J gene: TRBJ1-3
D gene: -
clone size: -
V gene: TRBV6-6
CDR3 protein: CASRGAGNTIYF
CDR3 DNA: TGTGCCAGCCGGGGGGCTGGAAACACCATATATTTT

J gene: TRBJ2-5
D gene: -
clone size: few
V gene: TRBV12-5
CDR3 protein: CASGLVPLVTLETQYF
CDR3 DNA: TGTGCTAGTGGTTTGGTACCCCTGGTTACTTTGGAGACCCAGTACTTC

J gene: TRBJ2-7
D gene: -
clone size: few
V gene: TRBV7-8
CDR3 protein: CASSLGPRSGYEQYF
CDR3 DNA: TGTGCCAGCAGCCTAGGCCCACGTTCCGGCTACGAGCAGTACTTC

J gene: TRBJ2-5
D gene: TRBD2
clone size: -
V gene: TRBV27
CDR3 protein: CASSSSGLAGLGEETQYF
CDR3 DNA: TGTGCCAGCAGCTCCTCGGGACTAGCGGGGCTAGGGGAAGAGACCCAGTACTTC

J gene: TRBJ1-1
D gene: -
clone size: -
V gene: TRBV19
CDR3 protein: CASSIERADGGTEAFF
CDR3 DNA: TGTGCCAGTAGTATCGAGCGGGCAGACGGGGGCACTGAAGCTTTCTTT

J gene: TRBJ2-1
D gene: -
clone size: -
V gene: TRBV19
CDR3 protein: CASSIGGGGYNEQFF
CDR3 DNA: TGTGCCAGTAGTATAGGGGGTGGGGGGTACAATGAGCAGTTCTTC

J gene: TRBJ1-2
D gene: TRBD1
clone size: few
V gene: TRBV5-1
CDR3 protein: CASSLGDRSYGYTF
CDR3 DNA: TGCGCCAGCAGCTTGGGGGACAGGAGCTATGGCTACACCTTC

J gene: TRBJ1-1
D gene: TRBD1
clone size: -
V gene: TRBV7-9
CDR3 protein: CASSLVPGQGAWTEAFF
CDR3 DNA: TGTGCCAGCAGCTTAGTACCGGGACAGGGGGCTTGGACTGAAGCTTTCTTT